The entry below describes one T cell receptor (beta chain). This entry comes from a study of blood T cell repertoires in COVID-19. This CDR3 is 14 amino acids long. The V gene's germline CDR1 is SGHDT and CDR2 YYEEEE. V lost 3 bases and J lost 1; bases outside the gene matches: 3. TCRdb's table, derived via immunoSEQ multiplex PCR, lists solely in-frame clones and lacks some. Here the sample spans roughly 40,000 clones, about 89% being singletons. The sample taken for sequencing was peripheral blood. This chain uses TRBV5-6 with TRBJ2-5, with 7 bases matching TRBD1. The receptor's source is a human donor in a cohort sampled during active COVID-19. The CDR3 here is CASSYRDSQETQYF. Written as DNA, the CDR3 is TGTGCCAGCAGCTACCGGGACAGCCAAGAGACCCAGTACTTC.